These 3 T cell receptor beta chains came from one sample sequenced in a study of sequential checkpoint blockade in melanoma. The sample's treatment: randomized to nivolumab then ipilimumab (arm A) or the reverse (arm B). The assay was immunoSEQ multiplex PCR, and TCRdb's table has in-frame clones only and misses some. The sample has fewer than 5,500 clones, around 25% seen once. The sequencing here drew on tumor tissue (inferred from file names), taken from a patient given nivolumab and ipilimumab in sequence. The receptor source for this set is a human donor with melanoma.

The rearrangement joins TRBV19 to TRBJ2-7; 8 positions agree with TRBD2. The CDR3 totals 15 residues. From germline, CDR1 is LNHDA and CDR2 SQIVND (reference sequence). V lost 2 bases to trimming and J lost 3 bases; unmatched junction nucleotides: 6. As DNA, the CDR3 is TGTGCCAGTAGTATAAATAGCGGGATTGGCTACGAGCAGTACTTC. Translation: CASSINSGIGYEQYF.

By sample share, this clone is medium-sized. J is TRBJ1-5 and V is TRBV11-3; no firm D call. CDR1 is SGHNT, CDR2 YENEEA, per germline. Between the trimmed V and J ends, which lost 6 bases and 2 bases, there was a span of 14 bases. The CDR3 has 15 amino acids. For the CDR3, the DNA is TGTGCCAGCAGTCTAACCTCGGCAGGCAATCAGCCCCAGCATTTT. It translates to CASSLTSAGNQPQHF.

Only a few counts were recorded for this clone. The chain couples TRBV30 to TRBJ2-7; the D is unclear. Germline V gene lookup returns CDR1 GTSNPN and CDR2 SVGIG (reference sequence). V was trimmed by 0 bases and J by 3 bases, leaving 9 bases between them. The CDR3 covers 13 residues. CDR3 amino acids: CAWSVGNNYEQYF. The CDR3 coding sequence is TGTGCCTGGAGTGTTGGGAACAACTACGAGCAGTACTTC.